These T cell receptor beta chains were read from a single sample in a study of blood T cell repertoires in COVID-19. Repertoires were generated with immunoSEQ multiplex PCR, while TCRdb's copy carries only in-frame clones and drops some. The table has 200,000 to 250,000 clones, approximately 90% seen once. The specimen was peripheral blood. These receptors all stem from a woman in her forties with acute or convalescent COVID-19. Each CDR3 is given with its conserved first and last residue. The D gene is left open where the match is weak. Size is stated for part of the rows, as once, few or many counts, or as a class when the clone is expanded.

V: TRBV7-8; size: NA; D: TRBD1; J: TRBJ1-2; CDR3: CASSQGTGGYGYTF; DNA: TGTGCCAGCAGCCAAGGGACAGGGGGTTATGGCTACACCTTC
V: TRBV6-6; size: NA; D: NA; J: TRBJ1-1; CDR3: CASSYSKAGTEAFF; DNA: TGTGCCAGCAGTTACTCCAAAGCGGGCACTGAAGCTTTCTTT
V: TRBV5-5; size: few; D: NA; J: TRBJ1-1; CDR3: CASSTRVQGHADTEAFF; DNA: TGTGCCAGCAGCACGCGCGTACAGGGTCATGCGGACACTGAAGCTTTCTTT
V: TRBV10-3; size: NA; D: TRBD1; J: TRBJ1-1; CDR3: CAIKKGQGDTEAFF; DNA: TGTGCCATCAAGAAGGGACAGGGGGACACTGAAGCTTTCTTT
V: TRBV6-6; size: NA; D: NA; J: TRBJ1-1; CDR3: CAGAGVTEAFF; DNA: TGTGCCGGGGCAGGGGTGACTGAAGCTTTCTTT
V: TRBV6-5; size: NA; D: TRBD1; J: TRBJ2-1; CDR3: CASRPGQGAHNEQFF; DNA: TGTGCCAGCAGGCCAGGACAGGGGGCTCACAATGAGCAGTTCTTC
V: TRBV7-2; size: NA; D: TRBD1; J: TRBJ1-1; CDR3: CASRTGQANTEAFF; DNA: TGTGCCAGCAGAACCGGACAGGCCAACACTGAAGCTTTCTTT
V: TRBV24-1; size: NA; D: NA; J: TRBJ1-5; CDR3: CATSEYGGSNQPQHF; DNA: TGTGCCACCAGTGAATACGGGGGGAGCAATCAGCCCCAGCATTTT
V: TRBV30; size: NA; D: NA; J: TRBJ2-5; CDR3: CAWTSSFSETQYF; DNA: TGTGCCTGGACTAGTTCCTTTTCCGAGACCCAGTACTTC
V: TRBV7-9; size: once; D: NA; J: TRBJ1-6; CDR3: CASSRGNSPLHF; DNA: TGTGCCAGCAGCAGAGGGAATTCACCCCTCCACTTT
V: TRBV25-1; size: NA; D: NA; J: TRBJ1-5; CDR3: CASSPGINQPQHF; DNA: TGTGCCAGCAGTCCAGGGATCAATCAGCCCCAGCATTTT
V: TRBV6-2/TRBV6-3; size: NA; D: NA; J: TRBJ1-2; CDR3: CASSETGGYGYTF; DNA: TGTGCCAGCAGTGAGACGGGGGGCTATGGCTACACCTTC
V: TRBV19; size: NA; D: NA; J: TRBJ2-3; CDR3: CASQDRPMSEDTQYF; DNA: TGTGCCAGCCAAGACAGGCCCATGTCAGAAGATACGCAGTATTTT
V: TRBV6-6; size: NA; D: TRBD2; J: TRBJ2-3; CDR3: CASTIRASGGDTQYF; DNA: TGTGCCAGCACCATACGGGCTAGCGGGGGAGATACGCAGTATTTT
V: TRBV9; size: few; D: TRBD2; J: TRBJ2-3; CDR3: CASSVGGGVSDTQYF; DNA: TGTGCCAGCAGCGTAGGCGGGGGGGTCTCAGATACGCAGTATTTT
V: TRBV6-1; size: NA; D: TRBD1; J: TRBJ1-2; CDR3: CASSENQGGGYGYTF; DNA: TGTGCCAGCAGTGAAAACCAGGGGGGAGGTTATGGCTACACCTTC
V: TRBV11-2; size: NA; D: TRBD2; J: TRBJ2-1; CDR3: CASSPQRGVYNEQFF; DNA: TGTGCCAGCAGCCCACAGCGGGGGGTATACAATGAGCAGTTCTTC
V: TRBV7-9; size: NA; D: NA; J: TRBJ2-5; CDR3: CASSLGQVLETQYF; DNA: TGTGCCAGCAGCTTAGGGCAGGTCCTTGAGACCCAGTACTTC